The rows below give T cell receptor beta chains drawn from one sample of a study of shared clonotypes between healthy human individuals. Sequenced by immunoSEQ multiplex PCR; TCRdb stores in-frame clones only, minus some. The sample holds some 2,500,000 clones, approximately 90% seen once. Sequences were obtained from naive CD4+ T cells from PBMCs. Receptors originate from a man aged 18 to 30 in good health. Some clones in this sample may be carry-over from other donors' samples. Each CDR3 is given with its conserved first and last residue. A D gene is named only where the DNA matches it firmly. The size of a clone is reported for some rows only, either as once, few or many, or as a class for expanded clones.

TRBV10-3	TRBJ2-1	TRBD2	.	TGTGCCATCAGTGGCCCTTCTCCGGGACTAGCGGGACAGCGATCCTACAATGAGCAGTTCTTC	CAISGPSPGLAGQRSYNEQFF
TRBV4-1	TRBJ2-5	TRBD1	.	TGCGCCAGCAGTCGAGGGACAGCCGGCCAAGAGACCCAGTACTTC	CASSRGTAGQETQYF
TRBV5-1	TRBJ2-1	TRBD2	.	TGCGCCAGCAGCTACCCCGACGGGACTAGCGTCTCAAGCTCCTACAATGAGCAGTTCTTC	CASSYPDGTSVSSSYNEQFF
TRBV6-1	TRBJ1-5	.	.	TGTGCCAGCAGTGACCTGACAATCCCCAGGCAGCCCCAGCATTTT	CASSDLTIPRQPQHF
TRBV4-2	TRBJ2-1	TRBD2	.	TGTGCCAGCAGCCGAATAGCGGGAGCGGTAAATGAGCAGTTCTTC	CASSRIAGAVNEQFF
TRBV7-9	TRBJ1-3	.	.	TGTGCCAGCAGCTTAGCAGGGTCGGCAGGAAACACCATATATTTT	CASSLAGSAGNTIYF
TRBV27	TRBJ2-2	.	.	TGTGCCAGCAGTTTATCGGGACGGAACACCGGGGAGCTGTTTTTT	CASSLSGRNTGELFF
TRBV15	TRBJ2-6	.	.	TGTGCCACCAGCAGAACCTTACAGGGCCTAGAATCTGGGGCCAACGTCCTGACTTTC	CATSRTLQGLESGANVLTF
TRBV7-2	TRBJ1-4	.	once	TGTGCCAGCAGCTTCCCGGCGGGAAAACTGTTTTTT	CASSFPAGKLFF
TRBV5-1	TRBJ2-3	.	once	TGCGCCAGCAGCTTGTTCCAGATTAGCACAGATACGCAGTATTTT	CASSLFQISTDTQYF
TRBV7-8	TRBJ2-7	TRBD1	.	TGTGCCAGCAGCCAAGGGAGACAGGGTCGCTACGAGCAGTACTTC	CASSQGRQGRYEQYF
TRBV5-8	TRBJ2-1	TRBD2	.	TGTGCCAGCAGCCCTAGCGGGAGGGAATACAATGAGCAGTTCTTC	CASSPSGREYNEQFF
TRBV25-1	TRBJ1-5	.	.	TGTGCCAGCAGTGAGGGGGGGAAGGGGAGAGACCAGCCCCAGCATTTT	CASSEGGKGRDQPQHF
TRBV19	TRBJ2-7	TRBD2	.	TGTGCCAGTAGTACCTCCCGGCTAGCGGGTCGCTACGAGCAGTACTTC	CASSTSRLAGRYEQYF
TRBV14	TRBJ1-4	.	once	TGTGCCAGCAGCCAACTACAGCCTAATGAAAAACTGTTTTTT	CASSQLQPNEKLFF
TRBV28	TRBJ2-1	TRBD2	.	TGTGCCAGCAGTTCACAGGCCCCCTCCCGGGGGGGGGTTTCCGATGAGCAGTTCTTC	CASSSQAPSRGGVSDEQFF
TRBV5-1	TRBJ2-3	.	.	TGCGCCAGCAGCTTGGTCGGCAGGGGTCAAGGTACGCAGTATTTT	CASSLVGRGQGTQYF
TRBV19	TRBJ1-2	.	few	TGTGCCAGTAGTCCCGAGCGACTTAGCTATGGCTACACCTTC	CASSPERLSYGYTF
TRBV7-8	TRBJ1-5	.	.	TGTGCCAGCAGCTTTTTTTTGCGGTCAACCCGGAGCAATCAGCCCCAGCATTTT	CASSFFLRSTRSNQPQHF
TRBV2	TRBJ2-1	TRBD1	.	TGTGCCAGCCGGGACAGGGGGAGCTCCTACAATGAGCAGTTCTTC	CASRDRGSSYNEQFF
TRBV2	TRBJ1-1	.	.	TGTGCCAGCAATCAGCGCACTGAAGCTTTCTTT	CASNQRTEAFF
TRBV29-1	TRBJ1-5	.	few	TGCAGCGTAGGTGGGGCAGGTTTTGATCAGCCCCAGCATTTT	CSVGGAGFDQPQHF
TRBV28	TRBJ1-3	TRBD1	.	TGTGCCAGCAGTTCACCGGGACAGGGTAACACCATATATTTT	CASSSPGQGNTIYF
TRBV28	TRBJ1-4	TRBD1	.	TGTGCCAGCAGTCATCACGGACAGGGACAAAATGAAAAACTGTTTTTT	CASSHHGQGQNEKLFF
TRBV5-4	TRBJ2-7	.	.	TGTGCCAGCAGCTTGGGACAGGCCTTCTACGAGCAGTACTTC	CASSLGQAFYEQYF
TRBV7-9	TRBJ1-4	.	.	TGTGCCAGCAGCCCCGGACCTGGGGAAAAACTGTTTTTT	CASSPGPGEKLFF
TRBV14	TRBJ2-6	.	.	TGTGCCAGCAGCCAAGATCGAGGGGCGACTGGGGCCAACGTCCTGACTTTC	CASSQDRGATGANVLTF
TRBV19	TRBJ2-1	TRBD1	.	TGTGCCAGTAGACCCTCGGACAGGGGGCTCTACAATGAGCAGTTCTTC	CASRPSDRGLYNEQFF